The T cell receptor beta chain under discussion was sequenced for a study of CD4+ T cells in melanoma. Study results and limitations: CD8+ T cell, macrophage and B cell function reportedly correlated with neoantigen-specific CD4+ T cells. Reportedly, melanoma neoantigen-specific CD4+ T cells showed varied differentiation states.

The CDR3 is 14 amino acids. J was trimmed by 3 bases and V by 7 bases; bases with no gene match: 7. Germline lookup yields CDR1 SNHLY and CDR2 FYNNEI. Turning to this clone: Its antigen remains unknown.

Clones were sequenced by immunoSEQ multiplex PCR, and TCRdb holds only the in-frame ones, with some missing. The table records about 140,000 clones, around 90% of them present only once. V usage is TRBV2 and J usage is TRBJ2-5, with TRBD2 identical over 8 bases. The TCR was taken from a human donor with melanoma. The chain's CDR3 is CASNGGGYKETQYF. The CDR3 region has the DNA TGTGCCAGCAACGGGGGGGGGTACAAAGAGACCCAGTACTTC.